This T cell receptor (beta chain) derives from a study of blood T cell repertoires in COVID-19. Study in general: The samples span acute and convalescent COVID-19 from the United States, Italy and Spain. T cells, B-cell-depleted T cells, or PBMCs provided the cDNA or gDNA that served as material.

The V end was cut by 4 bases, the J end by 3 bases, with 19 bases between. Germline loops: CDR1 SGHAT, CDR2 FQNNGV. The CDR3 length is 17 residues. In the authors' methods: Nucleated cell counts were estimated from reference gene primer amplification. Sequencing used immunoSEQ multiplex PCR; TCRdb keeps in-frame clones, though not all of them. The V and J calls and clone size are taken from that table; D and trimming were inferred from the DNA. The sample holds roughly 390,000 clones, approximately 81% seen once. The TCR originated in a woman aged 18 to 35 with acute or convalescent COVID-19. V is TRBV11-2 and J is TRBJ2-4, with TRBD2 as a possible D gene (7 bases). The material sequenced was peripheral blood. The CDR3 loop reads CASSSVWGGRVKNIQYF. The CDR3 nucleotides are TGTGCCAGCAGCTCCGTTTGGGGGGGGCGAGTCAAAAACATTCAGTACTTC.